The entry below describes one T cell receptor beta chain. Its specificity is not known. Relapsing-remitting disease, either stable or active, was present in the multiple sclerosis controls, who were treatment-naive patients. TEMRA cells were FACS-enriched and CD8+ and CD4+ T cells negatively isolated. This entry comes from a study of CD8 T cells in Susac syndrome. Broader study findings: The relatively small number of individuals in the TCR sequencing and HLA analysis was acknowledged by the study.

Reverse transcription used about 0.45 to 1 ug RNA and random hexamers. Amplification of TCR beta CDR3 used immunoSEQ multiplex PCR across 54 Vbeta and 13 Jbeta. In TCRdb, the immunoSEQ multiplex PCR reads were re-called with MiXCR into one record per CDR3 protein. The table lists a few hundred thousand distinct CDR3 sequences, about 95% of them singletons, with 0.085% to 0.095% in the top ten. This CDR3 is 15 amino acids long. Unmatched junction bases numbered 4, after V lost 0 bases and J lost 6 bases. Germline lookup yields CDR1 DFQATT and CDR2 SNEGSKA (reference sequence). Sample: CD4+ T cells from PBMCs. The receptor was isolated from a human donor with multiple sclerosis. The chain is built from TRBV20-1 and TRBJ2-1, with 11 bases identical to TRBD2. DNA of the CDR3: TGCAGTGCTAGAGATCCTAGCGGGGGGATCAATGAGCAGTTCTTC. Translating gives CSARDPSGGINEQFF.